These T cell receptor beta chains were read from a single sample in a study of T-cell memory formation after mild COVID-19. TCRdb passed the 5' RACE reads through MiXCR, listing each CDR3 protein once. The sample has over 400,000 distinct CDR3 sequences; about 22% are singletons. The sequenced material came from PBMCs or a T cell subset sorted from them (not recorded which). Receptors originate from an adult woman who had mild COVID-19 (a few samples of this study predate the infection). Cell type and time point are not known. CDR3s include the opening cysteine and the closing phenylalanine or tryptophan. The order of the fields is V gene, clone size, J gene, D gene, CDR3 DNA, CDR3 protein. A D gene is named only where the DNA matches it firmly. The listing skips clone size in some rows; elsewhere it reads once, few, many or a size class.

V: TRBV7-2; size: few; J: TRBJ2-1; D: TRBD2; DNA: TGTGCCAGCAGCTTAGCGTTAGCGGGGGAGCAGTTCTTC; CDR3: CASSLALAGEQFF
V: TRBV6-2/TRBV6-3; size: few; J: TRBJ2-3; D: TRBD2; DNA: TGTGCCAGCAGTGTGAACGACGGGGGGGGCACAGATACGCAGTATTTT; CDR3: CASSVNDGGGTDTQYF
V: TRBV27; size: .; J: TRBJ1-6; D: .; DNA: TGTGCCAGCAGTTTGGGTTTTACAACAGCTGGTAATTCACCCCTCCACTTT; CDR3: CASSLGFTTAGNSPLHF
V: TRBV7-9; size: few; J: TRBJ1-4; D: .; DNA: TGTGCCAGCAGCTTTGGCGGGGGAGGGAGTCCTAATGAAAAACTGTTTTTT; CDR3: CASSFGGGGSPNEKLFF
V: TRBV29-1; size: few; J: TRBJ2-7; D: TRBD1; DNA: TGCAGCGTGGCCCTACAGGGGAACGAGCAGTACTTC; CDR3: CSVALQGNEQYF
V: TRBV7-8; size: few; J: TRBJ1-2; D: .; DNA: TGTGCCAGCAGCTCGGAAGCTAACTATGGCTACACCTTC; CDR3: CASSSEANYGYTF
V: TRBV7-3; size: few; J: TRBJ1-1; D: .; DNA: TGTGCCAGCAGCGGGGGGAGGAACACTGAAGCTTTCTTT; CDR3: CASSGGRNTEAFF
V: TRBV5-1; size: .; J: TRBJ2-7; D: TRBD2; DNA: TGCGCCAGCAGCCGTGGTGGGGAGGGCGAGCAGTACTTC; CDR3: CASSRGGEGEQYF
V: TRBV7-7; size: .; J: TRBJ1-5; D: .; DNA: TGTGCCAGCAGCTTATTCGGCCGCAATCAGCCCCAGCATTTT; CDR3: CASSLFGRNQPQHF
V: TRBV20-1; size: .; J: TRBJ1-5; D: TRBD1; DNA: TGCAGTGCCGGGACAGGGGATCAGCCCCAGCATTTT; CDR3: CSAGTGDQPQHF
V: TRBV11-2; size: .; J: TRBJ2-5; D: .; DNA: TGTGCCAGCAGCACACTGCGGGGAGCCACTTTGGAGACCCAGTACTTC; CDR3: CASSTLRGATLETQYF
V: TRBV5-1; size: .; J: TRBJ1-1; D: .; DNA: TGCGCCAGCAGCATTTCTTTTGGGAACACTGAAGCTTTCTTT; CDR3: CASSISFGNTEAFF
V: TRBV7-9; size: few; J: TRBJ2-7; D: .; DNA: TGTGCCAGCAGCCCGGACACGAGGATTTCTCATGCCGAGCAGTACTTC; CDR3: CASSPDTRISHAEQYF